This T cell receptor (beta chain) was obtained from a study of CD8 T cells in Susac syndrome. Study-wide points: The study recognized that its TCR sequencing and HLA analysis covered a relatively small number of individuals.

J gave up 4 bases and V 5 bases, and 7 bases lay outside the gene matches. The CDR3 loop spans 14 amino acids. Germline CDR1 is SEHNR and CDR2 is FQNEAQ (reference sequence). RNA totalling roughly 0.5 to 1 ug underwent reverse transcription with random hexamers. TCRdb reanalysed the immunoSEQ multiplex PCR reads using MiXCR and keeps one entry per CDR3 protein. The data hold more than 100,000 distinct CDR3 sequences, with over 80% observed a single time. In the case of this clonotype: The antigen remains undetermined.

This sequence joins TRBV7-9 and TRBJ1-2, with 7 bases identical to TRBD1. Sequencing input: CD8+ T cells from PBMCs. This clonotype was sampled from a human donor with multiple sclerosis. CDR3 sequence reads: CASSPGTEIYGYTF. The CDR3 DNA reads TGTGCCAGCAGCCCCGGGACAGAAATCTATGGCTACACCTTC.